The 5 T cell receptor beta chains below come from one sample, sequenced in a study of T-cell memory formation after mild COVID-19 (dated by TCRdb to the early 2020s). Receptors were amplified or captured by 5' RACE. For sequencing, an Illumina NovaSeq 6000 was employed. Using fastp trimming at Q25 and MiXCR clonotype assembly, TCRdb reanalyzed the public sequencing data and kept in-frame beta chains. Identical CDR3 proteins give one entry, which carries the most common genes and DNA. This sample lists around 200,000 distinct CDR3 sequences; 27% were detected once. The ten largest account for roughly 10% of the sample. The sequencing sample was made of PBMCs or a T cell subset sorted from them (not recorded which). These receptor sequences come from an adult woman who had mild COVID-19 (a few samples of this study predate the infection). The sample titles of this study are shuffled in the database, so cell type and time point are left out; the donor was told from shared clones.

A few counts support this clonotype. V usage is TRBV7-6 and J usage is TRBJ2-2; D unresolved. The CDR3 is 15 amino acids. Between the trimmed V and J ends, which lost 5 bases and 1 base, there was a span of 11 bases. CDR1 and CDR2 from the germline V gene are SGHVS and FNYEAQ. CDR3 residues: CASSPRSGNTGELFF. CDR3 DNA: TGTGCCAGCAGCCCCCGATCGGGGAACACCGGGGAGCTGTTTTTT.

This clonotype was picked up a small number of times. The V call is TRBV10-3, the J call TRBJ2-1; 9 bases match TRBD2. Trimming at V came to 4 bases and at J to 3 bases, leaving 4 bases not matched to a gene. CDR3 length: 15 residues. The V gene's germline CDR1 is ENHRY and CDR2 SYGVKD. This chain's CDR3 is CAISATSGLYNEQFF. The CDR3 nucleotides read TGTGCCATCAGTGCAACTAGCGGGCTCTACAATGAGCAGTTCTTC.

This clonotype was seen more than once but under ten times. The chain uses TRBV7-9 and TRBJ2-3, with D possibly TRBD1 on 6 matching bases. The CDR3 has 17 amino acids. V was clipped by 7 bases and J by 0 bases, with 20 bases between them. Germline V gene sequence: CDR1 SEHNR, CDR2 FQNEAQ (reference sequence). CDR3 DNA sequence: TGTGCCAGCACTGGTTTTTTACAGGGAAGGAGCACAGATACGCAGTATTTT. It yields the protein CASTGFLQGRSTDTQYF.

The chain has TRBV3-1 and TRBJ2-2; 8 nucleotides line up with TRBD2. CDR1 is LGHDT, CDR2 YNNKEL, per germline (reference sequence). The CDR3 runs 18 residues. Trimming cost V 0 bases and J 1 base; bases outside gene matches: 7. CDR3 residues: CASSQDTLTSENTGELFF. The CDR3 nucleotides read TGTGCCAGCAGCCAAGATACCTTGACTAGCGAGAACACCGGGGAGCTGTTTTTT. Together with reference TRBV3-1 and TRBJ2-2, the CDR3 gives the full variable domain: DTAVSQTPKYLVTQMGNDKSIKCEQNLGHDTMYWYKQDSKKFLKIMFSYNNKELIINETVPNRFSPKSPDKAHLNLHINSLELGDSAVYFCASSQDTLTSENTGELFFGEGSRLTVL.

The CDR3 reads CASSYLTPYEQYF. The CDR3 nucleotides read TGTGCCAGCAGCTACTTGACACCTTACGAGCAGTACTTC. V usage is TRBV7-2 and J usage is TRBJ2-7; D is ambiguous. CDR1 SGHTA and CDR2 FQGNSA come from the germline V gene. This CDR3 has 13 residues. V lost 4 bases and J 4 bases, leaving 11 bases between the germline ends. Complete variable domain (other parts from reference TRBV7-2 and TRBJ2-7): GAGVSQSPSNKVTEKGKDVELRCDPISGHTALYWYRQSLGQGLEFLIYFQGNSAPDKSGLPSDRFSAERTGGSVSTLTIQRTQQEDSAVYLCASSYLTPYEQYFGPGTRLTVT.